What follows are 17 T cell receptor beta chains derived from one specimen sequenced in a study of blood T cell repertoires in COVID-19. Data came from immunoSEQ multiplex PCR; TCRdb stores just in-frame clones and leaves some out. The sample has around 150,000 clones, about 86% seen once. The sequencing sample was made of PBMCs or T cells enriched from blood (not recorded which). The receptors shown here come from a man aged 45-65 years who had recovered from COVID-19.

This chain uses TRBV11-3 with TRBJ2-3; 9 positions match TRBD1. This CDR3 spans 16 amino acids. Germline trimming cut 3 bases from V and 5 bases from J; bases unmatched to any gene: 9. Germline V CDR1 and CDR2: SGHNT, YENEEA. CDR3 region: CASSLRFTGGQDTQYF. DNA for the CDR3: TGTGCCAGCAGCTTGCGCTTCACAGGGGGCCAAGATACGCAGTATTTT.

The gene calls are TRBV5-4 and TRBJ2-3; D unclear. This CDR3 region has 12 residues. Trimming pared 4 bases from V and 0 bases from J, leaving 3 bases between. CDR1 and CDR2 from the germline V gene are SGHNT and YYREEE (reference sequence). The chain's CDR3 is CASSQSTDTQYF. Written as DNA, the CDR3 is TGTGCCAGCAGCCAGAGCACAGATACGCAGTATTTT.

This chain connects TRBV5-4 to TRBJ2-7, with TRBD1 as a possible D gene (5 bases). This CDR3 region has 12 residues. Germline-derived CDR1 and CDR2 are SGHNT and YYREEE (reference sequence). Deletions cut 2 bases from V and 6 bases from J, with 9 bases between. CDR3: CASSFPGREQYF. CDR3 in DNA: TGTGCCAGCAGCTTTCCAGGGCGCGAGCAGTACTTC. Combining the CDR3 with reference TRBV5-4 and TRBJ2-7 gives the whole variable domain ETGVTQSPTHLIKTRGQQVTLRCSSQSGHNTVSWYQQALGQGPQFIFQYYREEENGRGNFPPRFSGLQFPNYSSELNVNALELDDSALYLCASSFPGREQYFGPGTRLTVT.

In nucleotides, the CDR3 is TGTGCCGTCCAGGCTAGCGGGGGGACCACAGATACGCAGTATTTT. Protein: CAVQASGGTTDTQYF. The chain links TRBV10-3 to TRBJ2-3, with 11 positions matching TRBD2. V lost 11 bases to trimming and J lost 2 bases; unmatched junction nucleotides: 9. CDR3 length equals 15 residues. Germline assignment: CDR1 ENHRY and CDR2 SYGVKD.

This clone was seen just once. The chain couples TRBV7-9 to TRBJ1-5, with 8 bases identical to TRBD1. Trimming took 1 base from V and 4 from J; bases not matched to a gene: 3. The CDR3 is 15 amino acids. Germline V CDR1 and CDR2: SEHNR, FQNEAQ (reference sequence). The CDR3 bases are TGTGCCAGCAGCTTAGGACAGGGGACTAATCAGCCCCAGCATTTT. This codes for CASSLGQGTNQPQHF.

V and J are TRBV12-3 or TRBV12-4 and TRBJ1-5; D not resolved. There are 13 residues in the CDR3. Trimming cost V 2 bases and J 6 bases, with 8 bases left between them. CDR3 amino acids: CASSLSEGQPQHF. In nucleotides, the CDR3 is TGTGCCAGCAGTTTATCGGAGGGTCAGCCCCAGCATTTT.

The chain recombines TRBV19 with TRBJ1-6, with a possible D match to TRBD1 (6 bases). CDR1 and CDR2 from the germline V gene are LNHDA and SQIVND (reference sequence). Trimming removed 6 bases from V and 7 bases from J, with 16 bases in between. This CDR3 has 15 amino acids. This CDR3 is CASSQTGPGNSPLHF. For the CDR3, the DNA is TGTGCCAGTAGCCAGACAGGCCCGGGGAATTCACCCCTCCACTTT.

The chain joins TRBV19 to TRBJ1-5; 8 bases agree with TRBD1. Germline assignment: CDR1 LNHDA and CDR2 SQIVND (reference sequence). V shed 3 bases, J shed 3 bases, and the junction held 7 bases outside the gene matches. CDR3 length: 16 residues. CDR3 residues: CASSIGQGRNNQPQHF. CDR3 nucleotides: TGTGCCAGTAGTATCGGACAGGGACGTAACAATCAGCCCCAGCATTTT.

The chain is built from TRBV11-2 and TRBJ1-3; D is ambiguous. CDR3 size: 15 residues. Trimming pared 0 bases from V and 9 bases from J, leaving 15 bases between. Germline CDR1 is SGHAT and CDR2 is FQNNGV. Written as DNA, the CDR3 is TGTGCCAGCAGCTTAGAACGGACCTCCCGGGGCACCATATATTTT. Protein product: CASSLERTSRGTIYF.

In DNA, the CDR3 is TGTGCCAGCAGCTTAGCGTTCGGTGACGAGCAGTACTTC. Protein sequence: CASSLAFGDEQYF. The V and J genes are TRBV7-2 and TRBJ2-7, with unresolved D. The CDR3 extends over 13 amino acids. Trimming took 0 bases from V and 5 from J, leaving 8 bases between them. Per germline, CDR1 SGHTA and CDR2 FQGNSA.

The genes are TRBV15 and TRBJ1-4, with D possibly being TRBD1 (5 bases). The CDR3 contains 16 residues. Trimming removed 1 base at V and 3 bases at J, with 12 bases between. Germline CDR1 reads LNHNV; CDR2 reads YYDKDF (reference sequence). The CDR3 bases are TGTGCCACCAGCAGAGTTGCAGGGAGGTCTAATGAAAAACTGTTTTTT. Its translation: CATSRVAGRSNEKLFF. The full variable domain, rest sourced from reference TRBV15 and TRBJ1-4, is DAMVIQNPRYQVTQFGKPVTLSCSQTLNHNVMYWYQQKSSQAPKLLFHYYDKDFNNEADTPDNFQSRRPNTSFCFLDIRSPGLGDTAMYLCATSRVAGRSNEKLFFGSGTQLSVL.

The chain links TRBV7-7 to TRBJ2-7; tentatively, D is TRBD1 (6 bases). Trimming pared 1 base from V and 0 bases from J, leaving 10 bases between. The germline V gene encodes CDR1 SSHAT and CDR2 FNYEAQ (reference sequence). The CDR3 extends over 15 amino acids. This chain's CDR3 is CASSLGADSSYEQYF. For the CDR3, the DNA is TGTGCCAGCAGCTTAGGGGCGGACAGCTCCTACGAGCAGTACTTC.

This clone was recorded once. This rearrangement joins TRBV18 to TRBJ2-3; D might be TRBD1 (6 bases). Between the trimmed V and J ends, which lost 8 bases and 4 bases, there was a span of 7 bases. This CDR3 contains 11 residues. Germline lookup yields CDR1 KGHSH and CDR2 LQKENI. This CDR3 reads CASQGSDTQYF. In DNA form, the CDR3 reads TGTGCCAGCCAGGGGTCAGATACGCAGTATTTT.

V and J are TRBV27 and TRBJ1-5; the match to TRBD1 covers 10 bases. Germline loops: CDR1 MNHEY, CDR2 SMNVEV (reference sequence). This CDR3 spans 15 amino acids. The junction had 2 bases not matched to a gene; V was cut back by 4 bases and J by 2 bases. CDR3 coding DNA: TGTGCCAGCAGTTCCGGGACAGGGGGCAATCAGCCCCAGCATTTT. Residues: CASSSGTGGNQPQHF.

The J gene is TRBJ2-1, the V gene TRBV3-1 (or the pseudogene TRBV3-2); 8 nucleotides match TRBD2. CDR1 is LGHDT and CDR2 is YNNKEL in the germline V gene (reference sequence). CDR3 length: 19 amino acids. The junction had 17 bases not matched to a gene; V was cut back by 1 base and J by 6 bases. The CDR3 region has the DNA TGTGCCAGCAGCCAAGCCTATGGTGGCCTGACTAGCGACCTCAATGAGCAGTTCTTC. Translating it yields CASSQAYGGLTSDLNEQFF.

The J gene is TRBJ1-1, the V gene TRBV7-2; 7 bases agree with TRBD1. Looked up from germline, CDR1 is SGHTA and CDR2 is FQGNSA. The CDR3 loop spans 13 amino acids. V shed 10 bases and J 2 bases; nucleotides not matched to a gene: 7. In DNA, the CDR3 is TGTGCCACCCGACAGGGACCAAACACTGAAGCTTTCTTT. Its translation: CATRQGPNTEAFF.

This chain joins TRBV7-8 and TRBJ1-1; TRBD1 aligns across 7 bases. Germline values: CDR1 SGHVS, CDR2 FQNEAQ. The CDR3 consists of 16 residues. The V gene end was trimmed by 1 base and the J gene end by 0 bases; junction bases not matched to a gene: 5. The CDR3 sequence: CASSLVPGTVNTEAFF. The CDR3 DNA reads TGTGCCAGCAGCTTAGTGCCCGGGACAGTGAACACTGAAGCTTTCTTT.